These 18 T cell receptor beta chains came from one sample sequenced in a study of response to subunit inactivated influenza vaccine. TCRdb analysed the RT-PCR reads with MiXCR anew, one entry per CDR3 protein. The sample contains hundreds of thousands of distinct CDR3 sequences, about 10% of which appear only once. These records were also assigned to another study, of T cells expressing NK-cell markers. That source notes: cDNA encoding TCR beta was synthesized via 5'RACE template switching incorporating UMIs.

The sample in question was PBMCs from blood, obtained on the day of vaccination. Every receptor here comes from a middle-aged man who received an inactivated influenza vaccine.

This clonotype has a handful of counts. The rearrangement uses TRBV9 and TRBJ1-3; D remains unclear. From germline, CDR1 is SGDLS and CDR2 YYNGEE. Trimming took 0 bases from V and 2 from J, leaving 18 bases between them. This CDR3 contains 18 residues. The CDR3 reads CASSVGPARSSAGNTIYF. The CDR3 DNA reads TGTGCCAGCAGCGTAGGACCGGCACGTTCTTCAGCTGGAAACACCATATATTTT.

Worth noting for this clonotype: A read error may be the cause here, since a much bigger clone is one base away. A read error is likely, as this CDR3 ends without the conserved phenylalanine or tryptophan. The V and J genes are TRBV20-1 and TRBJ2-1, with 13 bases aligning to TRBD2. The CDR3 runs 19 residues. The germline V gene encodes CDR1 DFQATT and CDR2 SNEGSKA (reference sequence). Trimming cost V 3 bases and J 0 bases; bases outside gene matches: 11. The CDR3 reads CSASLRPGLAGRSYNEQFS. The CDR3 DNA follows: TGCAGTGCTAGCCTACGCCCGGGACTAGCGGGACGCTCCTACAATGAGCAGTTCTCC.

A few counts support this clonotype. The CDR3 reads CASSLHRAGELFF. In nucleotides, the CDR3 is TGTGCCAGCAGTTTACACAGGGCCGGGGAGCTGTTTTTT. This chain links TRBV12-3 or TRBV12-4 with TRBJ2-2, with D possibly being TRBD1 (6 bases). This CDR3 region has 13 residues. The V gene lost 2 bases and the J gene lost 6 bases, with 7 bases spanning the gap.

This clonotype was detected only a few times. The chain carries TRBV15 and TRBJ2-4, with 7 bases lining up with TRBD2. The trim removed 3 bases at V and 1 base at J, leaving 9 bases unmatched. This CDR3 contains 17 residues. Germline V lookup: CDR1 LNHNV, CDR2 YYDKDF (reference sequence). CDR3 in amino acids: CATSSPRTSGAKNIQYF. In nucleotides, the CDR3 is TGTGCCACCAGCAGCCCCCGGACTAGTGGGGCCAAAAACATTCAGTACTTC.

This rearrangement joins TRBV12-3 or TRBV12-4 to TRBJ2-1; 9 bases agree with TRBD2. V was pared by 7 bases and J by 4 bases, with 8 bases of the junction left unmatched. This CDR3 region has 15 residues. In DNA, the CDR3 is TGTGCCAGCACTCTGACGACTAGCGGATACAATGAGCAGTTCTTC. Its protein product is CASTLTTSGYNEQFF.

This clonotype was counted at least ten times. As the CDR3 is not closed by the conserved phenylalanine or tryptophan, this likely results from a read error. The DNA is omitted, as the CDR3 cannot be located on it reliably, and the CDR3 follows TCRdb's listing. The V call is TRBV9, the J call TRBJ2-7. With termini counted, the CDR3 has 9 amino acids. Germline-derived CDR1 and CDR2 are SGDLS and YYNGEE. CDR3 protein: CASSPHKFS.

The chain recombines TRBV2 with TRBJ2-7; no firm D call. Germline V gives CDR1 SNHLY, CDR2 FYNNEI. The CDR3 has 10 residues. Deletions cut 4 bases from V and 12 bases from J, with 10 bases between. The CDR3 loop reads CASSGPVRYF. The CDR3 bases are TGTGCCAGCAGTGGACCGGTCCGGTACTTC.

This rearrangement joins TRBV4-1 to TRBJ2-5, with D hard to call. Between the trimmed V and J ends, which lost 1 base and 1 base, there was a span of 10 bases. The germline V gene has CDR1 MGHRA and CDR2 YSYEKL. This CDR3 is 15 amino acids long. This chain's CDR3 is CASSQGSGFQETQYF. For the CDR3, the DNA is TGCGCCAGCAGCCAAGGATCAGGATTCCAAGAGACCCAGTACTTC.

The V call is TRBV15, the J call TRBJ2-7, with D unclear. Germline loops: CDR1 LNHNV, CDR2 YYDKDF (reference sequence). The CDR3 consists of 13 residues. Trimming cost V 3 bases and J 1 base, with 7 bases left between them. CDR3 sequence: CATSRDRSYEQYF. The DNA for the CDR3 is TGTGCCACCAGCAGGGACCGTTCCTACGAGCAGTACTTC.

Only a few counts were recorded for this clonotype. V gene TRBV7-9 combines with J gene TRBJ2-1; weak D call: TRBD2 (6 bases). Trimming left V 5 bases short and J 6 bases short, with 17 bases between. The CDR3 is 15 amino acids. Per the germline V gene, CDR1 is SEHNR and CDR2 is FQNEAQ (reference sequence). Here the CDR3 DNA reads TGTGCCAGCAGCGCCGGGACTTCCGCAGGCAATGAGCAGTTCTTC. Protein: CASSAGTSAGNEQFF.

This chain connects TRBV20-1 to TRBJ2-3; unclear D gene. The germline V and J ends were trimmed by 6 bases and 4 bases, with 20 bases remaining between them. CDR3 length: 15 residues. Germline-derived CDR1 and CDR2 are DFQATT and SNEGSKA (reference sequence). CDR3 residues: CSANPPPAEADTQYF. The CDR3 coding sequence is TGCAGTGCCAACCCACCCCCAGCAGAAGCAGATACGCAGTATTTT.

This clonotype was recorded at least ten times. The V and J genes are TRBV27 and TRBJ2-1, with a possible D match to TRBD2 (5 bases). V lost 5 bases to trimming and J lost 7 bases, with 18 bases between them. Looked up from germline, CDR1 is MNHEY and CDR2 is SMNVEV (reference sequence). This CDR3 has 15 amino acids. The CDR3 is CASSPGLDRRNEQFF. CDR3 bases: TGTGCCAGCAGTCCCGGACTTGATCGAAGGAATGAGCAGTTCTTC.

This chain joins TRBV6-1 and TRBJ2-1; TRBD2 aligns across 8 bases. CDR3 length: 16 residues. The ends lost 6 bases at V and 2 bases at J; junction bases unmatched: 9. Looked up from germline, CDR1 is MNHNS and CDR2 is SASEGT. The CDR3 region is CASSTGRAGAYNEQFF. Here the CDR3 DNA reads TGTGCCAGCAGCACAGGACGAGCGGGAGCCTACAATGAGCAGTTCTTC.

Here the CDR3 DNA reads TGCAGTGCCACACCTAACAGGGGACGTTCACTGTTCTTC. Encoded protein: CSATPNRGRSLFF. The chain is built from TRBV20-1 and TRBJ2-1; 7 nucleotides align to TRBD1. Germline trimming cut 6 bases from V and 15 bases from J; bases unmatched to any gene: 17. Germline V gives CDR1 DFQATT, CDR2 SNEGSKA (reference sequence). The CDR3 consists of 13 residues.

In regard to this clonotype: This may arise from a read error, as a much more abundant clone is one base away. The J gene is TRBJ2-7, the V gene TRBV20-1; 7 bases line up with TRBD2. Per the germline V gene, CDR1 is DFQATT and CDR2 is SNEGSKA (reference sequence). CDR3 size: 13 residues. Trimming cost V 6 bases and J 2 bases; bases outside gene matches: 7. The CDR3, as DNA: TGCAGTGCGGGAGGGCCTGAACCCTACGAGCAGTACTTC. It yields the protein CSAGGPEPYEQYF.

The CDR3 coding sequence is TGTGCCAGCAGCCTCCCACAGATTACCGGGGAGCTGTTTTTT. Translating gives CASSLPQITGELFF. The chain carries TRBV11-2 and TRBJ2-2; D is ambiguous. The length of the CDR3 is 14 residues. Trimming removed 5 bases from V and 5 bases from J, with 12 bases in between. Germline V gene sequence: CDR1 SGHAT, CDR2 FQNNGV. The complete variable domain, with remaining parts taken from reference TRBV11-2 and TRBJ2-2, reads EAGVAQSPRYKIIEKRQSVAFWCNPISGHATLYWYQQILGQGPKLLIQFQNNGVVDDSQLPKDRFSAERLKGVDSTLKIQPAKLEDSAVYLCASSLPQITGELFFGEGSRLTVL.

A note on this clonotype: A much larger clone differs by one base, so this may be a read error. The chain couples TRBV12-3 or TRBV12-4 to TRBJ1-1; D unresolved. CDR3 length equals 13 residues. V gave up 3 bases and J gave up 1 base, with 6 bases separating them. The CDR3 is CASSFVGNTEAFF. The CDR3 DNA reads as TGTGCCAGCAGTTTTGTGGGGAACACTGAAGCTTTCTTT.

The sample holds a few counts of this clonotype. V and J are TRBV15 and TRBJ1-1; the D is unclear. The V gene lost 0 bases and the J gene lost 6 bases, with 23 bases spanning the gap. This CDR3 contains 18 residues. Germline V gene data show CDR1 as LNHNV and CDR2 as YYDKDF (reference sequence). Here the CDR3 DNA reads TGTGCCACCAGCAGAGATGAGGTCGGGATACCGGGTTTCGCTGAAGCTTTCTTT. Its protein is CATSRDEVGIPGFAEAFF.